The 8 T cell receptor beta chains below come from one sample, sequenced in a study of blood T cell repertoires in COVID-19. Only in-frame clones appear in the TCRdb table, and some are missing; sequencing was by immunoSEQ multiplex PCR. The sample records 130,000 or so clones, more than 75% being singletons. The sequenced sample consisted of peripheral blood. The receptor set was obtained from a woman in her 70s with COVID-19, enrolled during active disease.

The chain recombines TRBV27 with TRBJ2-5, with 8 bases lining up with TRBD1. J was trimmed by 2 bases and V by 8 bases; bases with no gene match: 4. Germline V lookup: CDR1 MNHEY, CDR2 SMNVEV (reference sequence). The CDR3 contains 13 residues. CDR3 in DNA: TGTGCCAGCGGATACAGGGGGCAAGAGACCCAGTACTTC. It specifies CASGYRGQETQYF.

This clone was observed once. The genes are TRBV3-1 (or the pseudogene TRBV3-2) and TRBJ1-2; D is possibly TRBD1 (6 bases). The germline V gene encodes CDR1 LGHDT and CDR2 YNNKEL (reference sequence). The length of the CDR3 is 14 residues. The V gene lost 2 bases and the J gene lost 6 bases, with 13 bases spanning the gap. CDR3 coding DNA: TGTGCCAGCAGCCAACCACAGGGAGTTGATGGCTACACCTTC. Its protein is CASSQPQGVDGYTF.

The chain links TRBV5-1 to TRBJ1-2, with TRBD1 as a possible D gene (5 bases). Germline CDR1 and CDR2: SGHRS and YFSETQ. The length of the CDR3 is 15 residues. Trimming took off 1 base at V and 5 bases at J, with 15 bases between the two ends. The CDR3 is CASSLFGGMAYGYTF. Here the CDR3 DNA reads TGCGCCAGCAGCTTGTTCGGGGGGATGGCTTATGGCTACACCTTC.

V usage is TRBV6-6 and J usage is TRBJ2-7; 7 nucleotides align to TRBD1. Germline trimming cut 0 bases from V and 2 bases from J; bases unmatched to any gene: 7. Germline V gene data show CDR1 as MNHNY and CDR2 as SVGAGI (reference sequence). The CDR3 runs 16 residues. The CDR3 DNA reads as TGTGCCAGCAGTTACTCAAGAGGACAGGACACCTACGAGCAGTACTTC. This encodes CASSYSRGQDTYEQYF.

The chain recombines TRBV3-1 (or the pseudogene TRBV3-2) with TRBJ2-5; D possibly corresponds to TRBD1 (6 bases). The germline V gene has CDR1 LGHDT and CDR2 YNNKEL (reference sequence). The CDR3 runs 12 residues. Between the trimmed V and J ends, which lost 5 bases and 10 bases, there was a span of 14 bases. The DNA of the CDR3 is TGTGCCAGCAGCACAACAGGGATGGACCAGTACTTC. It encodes CASSTTGMDQYF.

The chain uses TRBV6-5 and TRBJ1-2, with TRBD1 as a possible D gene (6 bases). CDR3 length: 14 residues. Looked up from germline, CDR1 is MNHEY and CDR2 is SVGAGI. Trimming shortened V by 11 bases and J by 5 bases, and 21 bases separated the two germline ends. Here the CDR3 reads CAGQPFVQDYGYTF. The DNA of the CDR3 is TGTGCCGGACAGCCATTCGTACAGGATTATGGCTACACCTTC.

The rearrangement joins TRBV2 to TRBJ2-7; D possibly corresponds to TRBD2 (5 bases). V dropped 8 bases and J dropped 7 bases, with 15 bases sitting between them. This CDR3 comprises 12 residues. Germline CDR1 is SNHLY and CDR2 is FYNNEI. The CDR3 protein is CASYGGRGEQYF. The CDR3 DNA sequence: TGTGCCAGCTATGGAGGCCGCGGGGAGCAGTACTTC.

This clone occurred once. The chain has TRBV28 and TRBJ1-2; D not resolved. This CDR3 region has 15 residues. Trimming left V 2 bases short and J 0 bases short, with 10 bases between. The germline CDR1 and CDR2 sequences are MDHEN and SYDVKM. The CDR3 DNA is TGTGCCAGCAGTTTAGGCCTGCTAGCTAACTATGGCTACACCTTC. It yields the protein CASSLGLLANYGYTF.